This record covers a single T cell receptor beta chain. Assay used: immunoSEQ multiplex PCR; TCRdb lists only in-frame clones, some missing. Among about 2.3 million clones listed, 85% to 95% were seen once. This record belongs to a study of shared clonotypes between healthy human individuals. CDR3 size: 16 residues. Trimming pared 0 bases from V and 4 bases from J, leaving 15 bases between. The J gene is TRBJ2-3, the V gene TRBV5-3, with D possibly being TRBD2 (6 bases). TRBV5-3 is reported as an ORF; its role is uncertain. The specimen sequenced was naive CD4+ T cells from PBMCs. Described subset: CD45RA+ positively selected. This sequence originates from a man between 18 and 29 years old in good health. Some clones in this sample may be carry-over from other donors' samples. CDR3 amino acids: CARSLAGAKRPDTQYF. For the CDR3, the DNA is TGTGCCAGAAGCTTGGCGGGAGCGAAGCGACCAGATACGCAGTATTTT.